This T cell receptor (beta chain) was found in a study of T cell responses to AZD1222 COVID-19 vaccine. Study results and caveats: Spike-spanning, vaccine-associated CD4 TCRs were dominant at 160-218 and 743-854. White British donors predominated, females outnumbered males, and clonal diversity was possibly underestimated.

On this clone itself: Its antigen remains unknown.

Generated by immunoSEQ multiplex PCR, the TCRdb table keeps only in-frame clones and is missing some. The table lists about 120,000 clones, 70% to 90% of them singletons. Trimming removed 4 bases from V and 0 bases from J, with 13 bases in between. CDR1 is MNHEY, CDR2 SVGAGI, per germline. CDR3 length equals 15 residues. Sequences were derived from peripheral blood, sampled on day 0 of AZD1222 vaccination. The chain has TRBV6-5 and TRBJ2-7; D is unresolved. This sequence was found in an adult in good health. Here the CDR3 reads CASSLRFSSSYEQYF. The CDR3 DNA follows: TGTGCCAGCAGTTTAAGGTTCTCCTCCTCCTACGAGCAGTACTTC.